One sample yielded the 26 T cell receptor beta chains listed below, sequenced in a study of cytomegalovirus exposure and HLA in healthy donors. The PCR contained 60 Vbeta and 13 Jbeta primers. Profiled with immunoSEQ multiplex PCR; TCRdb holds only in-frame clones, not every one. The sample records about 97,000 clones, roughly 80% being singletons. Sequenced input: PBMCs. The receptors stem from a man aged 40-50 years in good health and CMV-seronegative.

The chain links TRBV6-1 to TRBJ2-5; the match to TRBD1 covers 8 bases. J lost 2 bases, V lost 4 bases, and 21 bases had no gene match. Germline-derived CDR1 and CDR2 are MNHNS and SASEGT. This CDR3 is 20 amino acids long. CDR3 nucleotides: TGTGCCAGCAGTGGGGACAGGAGGACAGGCAGACCCACCCCGCAAGAGACCCAGTACTTC. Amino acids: CASSGDRRTGRPTPQETQYF.

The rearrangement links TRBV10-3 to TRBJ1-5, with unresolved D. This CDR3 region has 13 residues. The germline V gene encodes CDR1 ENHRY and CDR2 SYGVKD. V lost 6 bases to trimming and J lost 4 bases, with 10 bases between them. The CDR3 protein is CAIRDDGNQPQHF. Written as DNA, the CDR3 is TGTGCCATCAGGGATGACGGGAATCAGCCCCAGCATTTT.

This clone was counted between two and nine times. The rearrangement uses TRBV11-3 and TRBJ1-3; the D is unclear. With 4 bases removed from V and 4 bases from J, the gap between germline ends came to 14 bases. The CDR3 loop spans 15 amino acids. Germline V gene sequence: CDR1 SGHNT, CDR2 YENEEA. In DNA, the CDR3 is TGTGCCAGCAGCTCGGAGTCTGAGGGAGGAAACACCATATATTTT. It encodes CASSSESEGGNTIYF.

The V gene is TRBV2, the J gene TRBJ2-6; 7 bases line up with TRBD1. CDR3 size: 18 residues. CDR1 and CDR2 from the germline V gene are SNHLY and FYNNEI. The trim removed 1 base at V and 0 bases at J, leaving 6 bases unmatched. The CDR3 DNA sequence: TGTGCCAGCAGTGAAGTCGGACAGGTCAACTCTGGGGCCAACGTCCTGACTTTC. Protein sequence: CASSEVGQVNSGANVLTF.

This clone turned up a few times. The CDR3 DNA reads TGTGCCAGCAGCTCTTCTGGACGGGACAATCAGCCCCAGCATTTT. Translated: CASSSSGRDNQPQHF. The chain combines TRBV7-9 with TRBJ1-5; D is ambiguous. V gave up 4 bases and J gave up 3 bases, with 13 bases separating them. This CDR3 has 15 residues. CDR1 and CDR2 from the germline V gene are SEHNR and FQNEAQ (reference sequence).

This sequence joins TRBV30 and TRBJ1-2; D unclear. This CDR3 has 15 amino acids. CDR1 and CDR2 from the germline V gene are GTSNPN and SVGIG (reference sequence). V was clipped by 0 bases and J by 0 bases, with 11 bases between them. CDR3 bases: TGTGCCTGGAGTGTGGTTGGCATCTCTAACTATGGCTACACCTTC. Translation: CAWSVVGISNYGYTF.

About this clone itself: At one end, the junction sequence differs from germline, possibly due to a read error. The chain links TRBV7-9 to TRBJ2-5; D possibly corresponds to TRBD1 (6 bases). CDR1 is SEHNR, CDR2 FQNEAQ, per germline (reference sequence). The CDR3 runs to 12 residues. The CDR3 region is CSSSLQGETQYF. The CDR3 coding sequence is TGTTCCAGCAGTCTACAGGGAGAGACCCAGTACTTC. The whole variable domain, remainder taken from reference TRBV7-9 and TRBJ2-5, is DTGVSQNPRHKITKRGQNVTFRCDPISEHNRLYWYRQTLGQGPEFLTYFQNEAQLEKSRLLSDRFSAERPKGSFSTLEIQRTEQGDSAMYLCSSSLQGETQYFGPGTRLLVL.

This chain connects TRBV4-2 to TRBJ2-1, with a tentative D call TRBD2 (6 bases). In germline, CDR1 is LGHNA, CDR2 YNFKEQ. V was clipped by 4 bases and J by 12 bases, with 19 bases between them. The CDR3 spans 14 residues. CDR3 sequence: CASSPEVADRVQFF. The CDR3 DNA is TGTGCCAGCAGCCCGGAAGTAGCGGATAGGGTGCAGTTCTTC.

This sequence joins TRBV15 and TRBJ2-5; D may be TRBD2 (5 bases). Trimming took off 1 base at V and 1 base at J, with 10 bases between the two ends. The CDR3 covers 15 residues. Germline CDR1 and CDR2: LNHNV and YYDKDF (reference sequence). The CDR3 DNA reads TGTGCCACCAGCAGAGGAACGGGGTTCCAAGAGACCCAGTACTTC. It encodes CATSRGTGFQETQYF.

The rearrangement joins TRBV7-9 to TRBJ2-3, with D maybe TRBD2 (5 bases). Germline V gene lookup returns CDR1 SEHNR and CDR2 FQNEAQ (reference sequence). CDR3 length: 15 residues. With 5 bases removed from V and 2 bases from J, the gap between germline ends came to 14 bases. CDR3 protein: CASSPKERLTDTQYF. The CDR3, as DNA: TGTGCCAGCAGCCCAAAGGAGCGGCTCACAGATACGCAGTATTTT.

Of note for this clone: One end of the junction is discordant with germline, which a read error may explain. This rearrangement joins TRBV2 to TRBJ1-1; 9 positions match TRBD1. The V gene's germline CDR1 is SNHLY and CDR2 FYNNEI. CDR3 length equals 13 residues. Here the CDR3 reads CASSEEAGQGGDF. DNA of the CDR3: TGTGCCAGCAGTGAAGAGGCGGGACAGGGCGGTGACTTT.

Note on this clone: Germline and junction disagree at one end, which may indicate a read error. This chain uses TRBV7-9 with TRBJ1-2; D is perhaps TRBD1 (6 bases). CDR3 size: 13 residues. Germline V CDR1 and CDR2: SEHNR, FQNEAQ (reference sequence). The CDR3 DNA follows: TGTTCCAGCAGCTTAGATACAGGGACTGGCTACACCTTC. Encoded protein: CSSSLDTGTGYTF.

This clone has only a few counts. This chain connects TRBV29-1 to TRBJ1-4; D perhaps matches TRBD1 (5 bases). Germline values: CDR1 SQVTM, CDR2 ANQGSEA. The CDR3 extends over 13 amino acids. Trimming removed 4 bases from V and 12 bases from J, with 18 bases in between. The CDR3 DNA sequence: TGCAGCGTTGGGATGACACGGAGGGGTGAACTGTTTTTT. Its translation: CSVGMTRRGELFF. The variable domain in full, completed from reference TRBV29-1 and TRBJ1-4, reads SAVISQKPSRDICQRGTSLTIQCQVDSQVTMMFWYRQQPGQSLTLIATANQGSEATYESGFVIDKFPISRPNLTFSTLTVSNMSPEDSSIYLCSVGMTRRGELFFGSGTQLSVL.

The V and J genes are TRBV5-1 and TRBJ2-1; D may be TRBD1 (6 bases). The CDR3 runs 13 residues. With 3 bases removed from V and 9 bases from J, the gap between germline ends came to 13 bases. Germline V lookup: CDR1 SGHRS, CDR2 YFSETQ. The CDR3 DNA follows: TGCGCCAGCAGCTCGCCCCAGGGGCGTGAGCAGTTCTTC. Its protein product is CASSSPQGREQFF.

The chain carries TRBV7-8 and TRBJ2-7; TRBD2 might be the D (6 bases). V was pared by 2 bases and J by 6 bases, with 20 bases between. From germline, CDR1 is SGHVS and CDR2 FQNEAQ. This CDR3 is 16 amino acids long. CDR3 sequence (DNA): TGTGCCAGCAGCTTAAGCGGCGGGGTGAGTGTTATCGAGCAGTACTTC. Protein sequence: CASSLSGGVSVIEQYF. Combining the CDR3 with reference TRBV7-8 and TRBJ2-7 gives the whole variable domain GAGVSQSPRYKVAKRGQDVALRCDPISGHVSLFWYQQALGQGPEFLTYFQNEAQLDKSGLPSDRFFAERPEGSVSTLKIQRTQQEDSAVYLCASSLSGGVSVIEQYFGPGTRLTVT.

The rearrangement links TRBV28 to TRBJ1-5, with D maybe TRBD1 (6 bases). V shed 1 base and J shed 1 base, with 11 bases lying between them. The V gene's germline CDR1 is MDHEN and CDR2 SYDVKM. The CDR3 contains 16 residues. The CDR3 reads CASSLLGARSNQPQHF. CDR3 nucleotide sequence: TGTGCCAGCAGTTTATTGGGGGCGCGGAGCAATCAGCCCCAGCATTTT.

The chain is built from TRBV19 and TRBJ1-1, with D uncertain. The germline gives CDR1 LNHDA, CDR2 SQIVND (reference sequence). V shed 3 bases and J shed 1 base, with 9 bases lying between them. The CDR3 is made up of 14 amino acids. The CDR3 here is CASSIGRGNTEAFF. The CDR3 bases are TGTGCCAGTAGTATTGGTAGAGGGAACACTGAAGCTTTCTTT.

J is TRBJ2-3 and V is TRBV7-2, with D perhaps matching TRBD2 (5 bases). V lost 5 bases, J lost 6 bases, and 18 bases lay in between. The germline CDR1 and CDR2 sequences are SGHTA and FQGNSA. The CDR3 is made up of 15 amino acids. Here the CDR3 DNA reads TGTGCCAGCAGCCCCCGGACGGGCCGGAGGGATACGCAGTATTTT. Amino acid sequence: CASSPRTGRRDTQYF.

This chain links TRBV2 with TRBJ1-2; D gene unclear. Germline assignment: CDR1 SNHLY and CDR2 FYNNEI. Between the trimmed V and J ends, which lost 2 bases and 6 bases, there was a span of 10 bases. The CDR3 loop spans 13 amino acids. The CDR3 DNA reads TGTGCCAGCAGTGAATTTGGGCGAAATGGCTACACCTTC. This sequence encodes CASSEFGRNGYTF.

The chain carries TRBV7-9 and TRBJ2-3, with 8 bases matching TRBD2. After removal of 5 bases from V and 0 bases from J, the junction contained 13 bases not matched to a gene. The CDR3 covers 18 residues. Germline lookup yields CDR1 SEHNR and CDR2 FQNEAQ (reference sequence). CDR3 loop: CASSLGTGRGASTDTQYF. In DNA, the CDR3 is TGTGCCAGCAGCCTAGGGACCGGGAGGGGAGCTAGCACAGATACGCAGTATTTT. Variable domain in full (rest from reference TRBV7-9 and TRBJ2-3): DTGVSQNPRHKITKRGQNVTFRCDPISEHNRLYWYRQTLGQGPEFLTYFQNEAQLEKSRLLSDRFSAERPKGSFSTLEIQRTEQGDSAMYLCASSLGTGRGASTDTQYFGPGTRLTVL.

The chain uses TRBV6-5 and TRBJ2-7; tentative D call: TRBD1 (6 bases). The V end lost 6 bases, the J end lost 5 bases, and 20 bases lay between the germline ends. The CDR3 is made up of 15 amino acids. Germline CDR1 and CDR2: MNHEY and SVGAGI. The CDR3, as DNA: TGTGCCAGCAGCAGCCCCAGGGGTCAGGCCCACGAGCAGTACGTC. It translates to CASSSPRGQAHEQYV.

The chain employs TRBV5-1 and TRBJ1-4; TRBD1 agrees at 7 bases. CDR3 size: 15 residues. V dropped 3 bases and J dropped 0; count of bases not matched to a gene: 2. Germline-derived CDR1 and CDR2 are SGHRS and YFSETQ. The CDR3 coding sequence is TGCGCCAGCAGCTGGGGACAGTCAACTAATGAAAAACTGTTTTTT. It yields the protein CASSWGQSTNEKLFF.

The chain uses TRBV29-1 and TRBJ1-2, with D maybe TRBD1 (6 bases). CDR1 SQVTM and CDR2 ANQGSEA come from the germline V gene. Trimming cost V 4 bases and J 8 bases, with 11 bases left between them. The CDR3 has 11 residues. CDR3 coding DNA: TGCAGCGTTGGGGACAAATGGGGCTACACCTTC. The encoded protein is CSVGDKWGYTF.

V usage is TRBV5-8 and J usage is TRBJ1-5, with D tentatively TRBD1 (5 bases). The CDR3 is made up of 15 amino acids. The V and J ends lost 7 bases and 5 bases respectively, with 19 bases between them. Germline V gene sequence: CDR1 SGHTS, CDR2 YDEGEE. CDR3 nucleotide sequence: TGTGCCAGCTCCTGGGGGAGGGTGGGCGATCAGCCCCAGCATTTT. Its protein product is CASSWGRVGDQPQHF. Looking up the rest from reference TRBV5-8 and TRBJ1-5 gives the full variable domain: EAGVTQSPTHLIKTRGQQATLRCSPISGHTSVYWYQQALGLGLQFLLWYDEGEERNRGNFPPRFSGRQFPNYSSELNVNALELEDSALYLCASSWGRVGDQPQHFGDGTRLSIL.

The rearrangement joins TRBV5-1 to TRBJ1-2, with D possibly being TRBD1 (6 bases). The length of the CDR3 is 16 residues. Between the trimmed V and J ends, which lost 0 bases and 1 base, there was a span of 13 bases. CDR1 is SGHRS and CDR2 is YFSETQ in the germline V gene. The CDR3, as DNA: TGCGCCAGCAGCTTGGTGACAGGAAGGGATAACTATGGCTACACCTTC. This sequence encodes CASSLVTGRDNYGYTF.

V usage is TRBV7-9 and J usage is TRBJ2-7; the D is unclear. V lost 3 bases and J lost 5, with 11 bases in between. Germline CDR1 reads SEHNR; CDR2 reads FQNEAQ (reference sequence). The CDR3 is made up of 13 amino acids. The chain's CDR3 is CASSFVQENEQYF. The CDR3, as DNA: TGTGCCAGCAGCTTTGTTCAGGAAAACGAGCAGTACTTC. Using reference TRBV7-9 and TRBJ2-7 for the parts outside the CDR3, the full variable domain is DTGVSQNPRHKITKRGQNVTFRCDPISEHNRLYWYRQTLGQGPEFLTYFQNEAQLEKSRLLSDRFSAERPKGSFSTLEIQRTEQGDSAMYLCASSFVQENEQYFGPGTRLTVT.